The table lists the clone carrying this T cell receptor beta chain with a count of one. This entry comes from a study of cytomegalovirus exposure and HLA in healthy donors. The PCR contained 60 Vbeta and 13 Jbeta primers. Libraries were prepared by immunoSEQ multiplex PCR; TCRdb keeps only in-frame clonotypes and omits some of them. Of 85,000 to 130,000 clones listed, over 60% are singletons. CDR1 is ENHRY, CDR2 SYGVKD, per germline. CDR3 length: 17 residues. V was trimmed by 4 bases and J by 0 bases, leaving 18 bases between them. This rearrangement joins TRBV10-3 to TRBJ1-1, with D possibly matching TRBD1 (6 bases). This receptor was taken from a woman aged 18 to 35 in good health and CMV-seropositive. Specimen: PBMCs. The CDR3 DNA is TGTGCCATCAGTGCGACCCCGGGACAACTCATGAACACTGAAGCTTTCTTT. Its translation is CAISATPGQLMNTEAFF.